This T cell receptor beta chain was sequenced in a study of control samples from healthy donors and cancer patients. V lost 0 bases and J lost 6, with 16 bases in between. CDR1 and CDR2 from the germline V gene are SGHRS and YFSETQ. CDR3 size: 15 residues. Clones were read by immunoSEQ multiplex PCR, and TCRdb kept only the in-frame ones, dropping some. The repertoire includes about 19,000 clones, approximately 82% of them detected once, and 25% to 35% sits in the top ten. The chain recombines TRBV5-1 with TRBJ2-7, with a possible D match to TRBD2 (5 bases). The receptor's source is an elderly man with head and neck cancer. Sequencing was done on a sample of PBMCs. Here the CDR3 reads CASSLVSVGRGEQYF. The CDR3 nucleotides read TGCGCCAGCAGCTTGGTTTCGGTGGGCCGGGGCGAGCAGTACTTC.